A few counts support the clone carrying this T cell receptor (beta chain). The sorted Tregs were CD4+CD25+CD127-/low cells. MiXCR was run by TCRdb on the 5' RACE reads, yielding one entry per CDR3 protein. Of around 55,000 distinct CDR3 sequences in the sample, less than 25% are singletons; the top ten hold 3.2%. V lost 5 bases, J lost 2 bases, and 6 bases lay in between. CDR1 and CDR2 (germline): SEHNR, FQNEAQ (reference sequence). CDR3 length: 12 residues. This TCR came from a female donor with breast cancer. Material: tumor-infiltrating Tregs sorted from the breast tumor. The rearrangement uses TRBV7-9 and TRBJ1-1; D is ambiguous. CDR3 sequence (DNA): TGTGCCAGCAGCCCCCACAACACTGAAGCTTTCTTT. Protein sequence: CASSPHNTEAFF.